This section outlines one T cell receptor (beta chain) sequence together with its context. Antigen specificity is unknown. The sample comes from a study of T cell responses to AZD1222 COVID-19 vaccine. Study outcomes and limitations: It should be noted that donors were predominantly white British and more often female, and clonal diversity was possibly underestimated. After the peak T cell response, and only then, were repertoires sampled. Nearly half of spike-specific TCRs reportedly target variant regions that are unmutated in the B.1.351 and B.1.1.7 variants.

With 4 bases removed from V and 5 bases from J, the gap between germline ends came to 12 bases. The CDR3 contains 15 residues. Germline lookup yields CDR1 MNHEY and CDR2 SVGAGI. Clones were read by immunoSEQ multiplex PCR, and TCRdb kept only the in-frame ones, dropping some. Of 100,000 to 120,000 clones in the sample, roughly nine tenths were seen once. The sequence was collected from an adult in good health. The J gene is TRBJ1-6, the V gene TRBV6-5; a possible D gene is TRBD1 (6 bases). Sequenced here: peripheral blood, sampled on day 0 of MenACWY control vaccination. CDR3 in amino acids: CASSFDDRNNSPLHF. The DNA for the CDR3 is TGTGCCAGCAGTTTCGACGACAGGAATAATTCACCCCTCCACTTT.